These T cell receptor beta chains were read from a single sample in a study of T cell responses to AZD1222 COVID-19 vaccine. Clones were sequenced by immunoSEQ multiplex PCR, and TCRdb holds only the in-frame ones, with some missing. The sample carries around 190,000 clones, approximately 86% recorded once. The sequenced sample was peripheral blood, obtained 28 days after the second AZD1222 dose. Receptors originate from an adult who received the AZD1222 COVID-19 vaccine. The CDR3 runs from the conserved cysteine through the conserved F or W. Each record gives: D gene, V gene, clone size, J gene, CDR3 DNA, CDR3 protein. The D gene is left open where the match is weak. Size tells how often a clone was seen (once, few, many) or the class of an expanded clone, and some rows leave it out.

D gene: -
V gene: TRBV3-1/TRBV3-2
clone size: -
J gene: TRBJ2-5
CDR3 DNA: TGTGCCAGCAGCTCCCCGACTAGGGCGCGGAGGTCGGTGGCCCAGTACTTC
CDR3 protein: CASSSPTRARRSVAQYF

D gene: -
V gene: TRBV7-2
clone size: -
J gene: TRBJ1-2
CDR3 DNA: TGTGCCAGCAGCTTAGCGCCCGGGACAACTAACTATGGCTACACCTTC
CDR3 protein: CASSLAPGTTNYGYTF

D gene: TRBD1
V gene: TRBV5-1
clone size: -
J gene: TRBJ2-2
CDR3 DNA: TGCGCCAGCAGCTTGCAGGGGGCGAACACCGGGGAGCTGTTTTTT
CDR3 protein: CASSLQGANTGELFF

D gene: -
V gene: TRBV7-6
clone size: -
J gene: TRBJ2-2
CDR3 DNA: TGTGCCAGCAGCCCCCCTAGTGGAGGGGGCACCGGGGAGCTGTTTTTT
CDR3 protein: CASSPPSGGGTGELFF

D gene: -
V gene: TRBV6-2/TRBV6-3
clone size: -
J gene: TRBJ2-7
CDR3 DNA: TGTGCCAGCAGTTACCCCCCTCACGAGCAGTACTTC
CDR3 protein: CASSYPPHEQYF

D gene: -
V gene: TRBV27
clone size: -
J gene: TRBJ2-3
CDR3 DNA: TGTGCCAGCAGTTACCTACAGGGTCAAGATACGCAGTATTTT
CDR3 protein: CASSYLQGQDTQYF

D gene: TRBD2
V gene: TRBV7-3
clone size: -
J gene: TRBJ2-5
CDR3 DNA: TGTGCCAGCAGCCGAAATCCAGCGGGGGGGCCGGAGACCCAGTACTTC
CDR3 protein: CASSRNPAGGPETQYF

D gene: -
V gene: TRBV7-6
clone size: -
J gene: TRBJ2-3
CDR3 DNA: TGTGCCAGCAGCTTAGACAGCCGAACCACAGATACGCAGTATTTT
CDR3 protein: CASSLDSRTTDTQYF

D gene: -
V gene: TRBV6-5
clone size: -
J gene: TRBJ1-2
CDR3 DNA: TGTGCCAGCAGGTACCTCTCGGGGGATGGCTACACCTTC
CDR3 protein: CASRYLSGDGYTF

D gene: -
V gene: TRBV4-3
clone size: few
J gene: TRBJ2-7
CDR3 DNA: TGCGCCAGCAGCCAAGATCGTAATTCGTACGAGCAGTACTTC
CDR3 protein: CASSQDRNSYEQYF

D gene: TRBD1
V gene: TRBV9
clone size: -
J gene: TRBJ1-2
CDR3 DNA: TGTGCCAGCAGCACAAAACAGGGGGAGGCTAACTATGGCTACACCTTC
CDR3 protein: CASSTKQGEANYGYTF

D gene: TRBD1
V gene: TRBV28
clone size: -
J gene: TRBJ1-2
CDR3 DNA: TGTGCCAGCAGTCGGACAGGGGGTCCCTATGGCTACACCTTC
CDR3 protein: CASSRTGGPYGYTF

D gene: -
V gene: TRBV5-4
clone size: once
J gene: TRBJ2-1
CDR3 DNA: TGTGCCAGCAGCTTACGTCGGGGCAATGAGCAGTTCTTC
CDR3 protein: CASSLRRGNEQFF

D gene: -
V gene: TRBV21-1
clone size: -
J gene: TRBJ1-5
CDR3 DNA: TGTGCCAGCAGCCCCGTGGCGCTACAGGGGGTACCCAATCAGCCCCAGCATTTT
CDR3 protein: CASSPVALQGVPNQPQHF

D gene: -
V gene: TRBV6-5
clone size: once
J gene: TRBJ1-6
CDR3 DNA: TGTGCCAGCAGTACGGGGAGATTATATAATTCACCCCTCCACTTT
CDR3 protein: CASSTGRLYNSPLHF

D gene: TRBD2
V gene: TRBV10-2
clone size: -
J gene: TRBJ2-3
CDR3 DNA: TGCGCCAGCAGTGAGCCCCCGGGGGGGATAGCGGGGGGTACAGATACGCAGTATTTT
CDR3 protein: CASSEPPGGIAGGTDTQYF

D gene: -
V gene: TRBV7-8
clone size: -
J gene: TRBJ1-6
CDR3 DNA: TGTGCCAGCAGCTTAGATCTGGGGAGAGATTCACCCCTCCACTTT
CDR3 protein: CASSLDLGRDSPLHF

D gene: TRBD2
V gene: TRBV6-5
clone size: -
J gene: TRBJ2-1
CDR3 DNA: TGTGCCAGCACCCTAAGGATTACTAGCGGGGGTGAGCAGTTCTTC
CDR3 protein: CASTLRITSGGEQFF

D gene: -
V gene: TRBV19
clone size: -
J gene: TRBJ2-2
CDR3 DNA: TGTGCCAGTAGTATTTCGGGGCCCGGGGAGCTGTTTTTT
CDR3 protein: CASSISGPGELFF

D gene: TRBD1
V gene: TRBV13
clone size: -
J gene: TRBJ2-7
CDR3 DNA: TGTGCCAGCAGCGACCGGGACAGGGGCTCCTACGAGCAGTACTTC
CDR3 protein: CASSDRDRGSYEQYF

D gene: TRBD2
V gene: TRBV4-2
clone size: -
J gene: TRBJ2-7
CDR3 DNA: TGTGCCAGCAGCCAGCAACTAGCGGGGACCTACGAGCAGTACTTC
CDR3 protein: CASSQQLAGTYEQYF

D gene: -
V gene: TRBV5-1
clone size: -
J gene: TRBJ1-1
CDR3 DNA: TGCGCCAGCAGCTTAGTGGGGAGCCCGAACACTGAAGCTTTCTTT
CDR3 protein: CASSLVGSPNTEAFF

D gene: -
V gene: TRBV7-7
clone size: -
J gene: TRBJ2-2
CDR3 DNA: TGTGCCAGCAGCTTAGCCCGGGGCGCGAACACCGGGGAGCTGTTTTTT
CDR3 protein: CASSLARGANTGELFF

D gene: -
V gene: TRBV6-2/TRBV6-3
clone size: -
J gene: TRBJ1-2
CDR3 DNA: TGTGCCAGCAGTTACTCGAGAGGGTTAATGGGCGGCTACACCTTC
CDR3 protein: CASSYSRGLMGGYTF

D gene: -
V gene: TRBV10-3
clone size: -
J gene: TRBJ2-1
CDR3 DNA: TGTGCTACGGGGTGGGACAATGAGCAGTTCTTC
CDR3 protein: CATGWDNEQFF

D gene: TRBD1
V gene: TRBV4-2
clone size: -
J gene: TRBJ2-6
CDR3 DNA: TGTGCCAGCAGCCCAGGACAGGGACCTGGGGCCAACGTCCTGACTTTC
CDR3 protein: CASSPGQGPGANVLTF

D gene: TRBD1
V gene: TRBV30
clone size: -
J gene: TRBJ2-2
CDR3 DNA: TGTGCCTGGAGCCCGCCTTCCGGGGTTAGACAGGGTCAGTTCACCGGGGAGCTGTTTTTT
CDR3 protein: CAWSPPSGVRQGQFTGELFF

D gene: -
V gene: TRBV6-5
clone size: -
J gene: TRBJ2-3
CDR3 DNA: TGTGCCAGCAGTTACGGGGCGGGGAGCACAGATACGCAGTATTTT
CDR3 protein: CASSYGAGSTDTQYF

D gene: -
V gene: TRBV18
clone size: once
J gene: TRBJ1-1
CDR3 DNA: TGTGCCAGCTCACCACCGGGCGGTTTAAGCCCTGAAGCTTTCTTT
CDR3 protein: CASSPPGGLSPEAFF

D gene: -
V gene: TRBV5-1
clone size: -
J gene: TRBJ1-6
CDR3 DNA: TGCGCCAGAAAAGGAGGGGGGGCAGGATCACCCCTCCACTTT
CDR3 protein: CARKGGGAGSPLHF

D gene: -
V gene: TRBV5-1
clone size: -
J gene: TRBJ1-1
CDR3 DNA: TGCGCCAGCAGCCAATGGCCCAACACTGAAGCTTTCTTT
CDR3 protein: CASSQWPNTEAFF

D gene: TRBD2
V gene: TRBV19
clone size: -
J gene: TRBJ2-4
CDR3 DNA: TGTGCCAGTAGTCTCGCTAGCGGGGTTGGCAAAAACATTCAGTACTTC
CDR3 protein: CASSLASGVGKNIQYF

D gene: -
V gene: TRBV28
clone size: once
J gene: TRBJ1-1
CDR3 DNA: TGTGCCAGCAGTTTACTATCGATTCCGGCTTTCTTT
CDR3 protein: CASSLLSIPAFF

D gene: -
V gene: TRBV10-3
clone size: -
J gene: TRBJ2-2
CDR3 DNA: TGTGCCATCATGGTGGAGGGGAACACCGGGGAGCTGTTTTTT
CDR3 protein: CAIMVEGNTGELFF

D gene: TRBD1
V gene: TRBV6-6
clone size: -
J gene: TRBJ2-7
CDR3 DNA: TGTGCCAGCAGACCCCCGGGACAGGGAAACTACGAGCAGTACTTC
CDR3 protein: CASRPPGQGNYEQYF

D gene: -
V gene: TRBV6-5
clone size: -
J gene: TRBJ1-2
CDR3 DNA: TGTGCCAGCCAGATTGTCTCCGTGGAGGGCTACACCTTC
CDR3 protein: CASQIVSVEGYTF

D gene: -
V gene: TRBV6-2/TRBV6-3
clone size: -
J gene: TRBJ1-4
CDR3 DNA: TGTGCCAGCAGTAATCCAACTGCTGCAACTAATGAAAAACTGTTTTTT
CDR3 protein: CASSNPTAATNEKLFF

D gene: -
V gene: TRBV6-5
clone size: -
J gene: TRBJ1-5
CDR3 DNA: TGTGCCAGCAGCCACCCCGACCACCCTCAGCCCCAGCATTTT
CDR3 protein: CASSHPDHPQPQHF

D gene: TRBD1
V gene: TRBV11-2
clone size: once
J gene: TRBJ2-7
CDR3 DNA: TGTGCCAGCAGCCGAGGGACAGGCGGTTACGAGCAGTACTTC
CDR3 protein: CASSRGTGGYEQYF

D gene: -
V gene: TRBV9
clone size: few
J gene: TRBJ2-3
CDR3 DNA: TGTGCCAGCAGCGCTCGAGAAGATACGCAGTATTTT
CDR3 protein: CASSAREDTQYF